The source of this T cell receptor beta chain is a study of T cells in Graves' hyperthyroidism and ophthalmopathy. Turning to this clonotype: Antigen specificity is unknown.

The study's findings and limits: Ophthalmopathy was told apart from stable hyperthyroidism by a 13 V-J model. The blood repertoire included most of the expanded thyroid clonotypes above 0.001.

Lactation, pregnancy, other autoimmune disease or uncontrolled infection led to exclusion of patients. Orbital computed tomography and thyroid ultrasound, together with serum TRAb and thyroxine and clinical symptoms, were used for diagnoses. V was clipped by 3 bases and J by 7 bases, with 7 bases between them. There are 12 residues in the CDR3. Per germline, CDR1 ENHRY and CDR2 SYGVKD. Amplification of TCR beta CDR3 regions was performed using RNA transcripts as template. The HTBI primer set served for first-round RT-PCR of the TCR CDR3. Using its own MiXCR run on the multiplex PCR reads, TCRdb lists one record per CDR3 protein. This table has 490,000 or so distinct CDR3 sequences, 15% to 20% appearing once.

The source of this sequence is a man aged 35 to 55 with Graves' ophthalmopathy. V is TRBV10-3 and J is TRBJ2-1, with D possibly matching TRBD1 (6 bases). The sequenced material came from blood. The CDR3 loop reads CAISEQGNEQFF. The CDR3 bases are TGTGCCATCAGTGAACAGGGTAATGAGCAGTTCTTC.